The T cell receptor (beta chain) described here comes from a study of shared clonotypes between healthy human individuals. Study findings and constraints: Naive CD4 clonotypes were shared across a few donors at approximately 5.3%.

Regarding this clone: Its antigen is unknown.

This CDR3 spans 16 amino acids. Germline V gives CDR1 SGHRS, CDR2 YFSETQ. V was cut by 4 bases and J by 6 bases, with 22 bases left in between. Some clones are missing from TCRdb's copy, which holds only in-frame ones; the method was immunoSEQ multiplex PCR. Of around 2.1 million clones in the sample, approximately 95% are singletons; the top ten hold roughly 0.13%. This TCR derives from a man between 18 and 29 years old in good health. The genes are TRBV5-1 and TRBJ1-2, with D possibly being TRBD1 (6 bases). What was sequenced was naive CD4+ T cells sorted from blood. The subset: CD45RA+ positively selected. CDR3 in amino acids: CASSRDTPRGADGYTF. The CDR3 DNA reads TGCGCCAGCAGCCGTGATACTCCCAGGGGCGCGGATGGCTACACCTTC.